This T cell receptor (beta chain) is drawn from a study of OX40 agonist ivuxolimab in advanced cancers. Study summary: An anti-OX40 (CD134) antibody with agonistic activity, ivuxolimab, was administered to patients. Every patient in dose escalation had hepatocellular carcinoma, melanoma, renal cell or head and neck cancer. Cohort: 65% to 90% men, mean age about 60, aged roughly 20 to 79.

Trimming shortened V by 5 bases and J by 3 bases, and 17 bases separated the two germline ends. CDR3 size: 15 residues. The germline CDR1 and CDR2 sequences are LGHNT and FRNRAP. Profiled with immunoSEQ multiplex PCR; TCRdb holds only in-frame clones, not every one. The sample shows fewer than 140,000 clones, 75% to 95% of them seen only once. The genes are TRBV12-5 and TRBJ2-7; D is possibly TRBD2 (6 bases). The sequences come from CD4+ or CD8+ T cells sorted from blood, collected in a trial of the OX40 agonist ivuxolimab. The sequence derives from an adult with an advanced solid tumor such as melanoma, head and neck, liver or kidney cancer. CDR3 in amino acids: CASGPSGRGFYEQYF. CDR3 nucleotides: TGTGCTAGTGGTCCCTCGGGACGGGGGTTCTACGAGCAGTACTTC.